The next 30 T cell receptor beta chains were all read from a single sample in a study of identical twins (dated by TCRdb to about 2016). Library generation was performed with 5' RACE. Instrument used: Illumina HiSeq 2000. The public reads were reprocessed in TCRdb via fastp at Q25 and MiXCR, keeping in-frame beta chains. Every entry covers one CDR3 protein and lists the most common genes and DNA from its rows. This sample comprises some 320,000 distinct CDR3 sequences, roughly an eighth of them detected only once. The top ten clones comprise 7.2% of the sample. A further study also used this sample, focusing on yellow fever vaccine responses in identical twins.

Input material: CD8+ T cells sorted from blood. Receptors were obtained from a woman younger than 35 in good health.

This clonotype was observed a few times. The V and J genes are TRBV20-1 and TRBJ2-1, with D unresolved. Germline V lookup: CDR1 DFQATT, CDR2 SNEGSKA (reference sequence). The CDR3 consists of 13 residues. The V and J ends lost 0 bases and 9 bases respectively, with 12 bases between them. The CDR3 region has the DNA TGCAGTGCTAGAGATCGGAGCGACCTTGAGCAGTTCTTC. Translated: CSARDRSDLEQFF.

This rearrangement joins TRBV29-1 to TRBJ2-1; 10 bases align to TRBD2. V lost 5 bases, J lost 3 bases, and 4 bases stayed unmatched. Germline CDR1 and CDR2: SQVTM and ANQGSEA. The CDR3 is 14 amino acids. CDR3 DNA sequence: TGCAGCGTTAGTAGCGGGAGGTTCTACAATGAGCAGTTCTTC. Residues: CSVSSGRFYNEQFF.

This clonotype showed up just a few times. This sequence joins TRBV24-1 and TRBJ2-1, with D possibly matching TRBD1 (5 bases). The germline CDR1 and CDR2 sequences are KGHDR and SFDVKD. This CDR3 region has 13 residues. V lost 3 bases and J lost 7, with 9 bases in between. The CDR3: CATSDQGPNEQFF. The CDR3 DNA is TGTGCCACCAGTGATCAGGGCCCGAATGAGCAGTTCTTC.

This clonotype showed up just a few times. This rearrangement joins TRBV27 to TRBJ2-2, with unresolved D. CDR1 and CDR2 (germline): MNHEY, SMNVEV (reference sequence). CDR3 length equals 15 residues. Trimming took 0 bases from V and 3 from J, leaving 8 bases between them. CDR3 loop: CASSLSTVYTGELFF. CDR3 bases: TGTGCCAGCAGTTTATCAACAGTTTACACCGGGGAGCTGTTTTTT.

This clonotype has more than one count but fewer than ten. For the CDR3, the DNA is TGTGCCAGCAGCGTAGACGGGACGAACCAAGAGACCCAGTACTTC. This codes for CASSVDGTNQETQYF. This rearrangement joins TRBV9 to TRBJ2-5; possibly TRBD1 or TRBD2 for D (5 bases each). This CDR3 is built from 15 residues. CDR1 and CDR2 from the germline V gene are SGDLS and YYNGEE. Deletions cut 0 bases from V and 0 bases from J, with 9 bases between.

This clonotype was seen a handful of times. The rearrangement joins TRBV7-9 to TRBJ2-7; D uncertain. CDR1 is SEHNR, CDR2 FQNEAQ, per germline (reference sequence). V was clipped by 5 bases and J by 0 bases, with 5 bases between them. The CDR3 totals 12 residues. The CDR3 coding sequence is TGTGCCAGCAGCCGGGCCTCCTACGAGCAGTACGTC. Translation: CASSRASYEQYV.

This clonotype was counted a few times. The gene calls are TRBV12-3 or TRBV12-4 and TRBJ2-3, with a tentative D call TRBD2 (6 bases). Deletions cut 1 base from V and 0 bases from J, with 8 bases between. The CDR3 length is 15 residues. The CDR3 nucleotides read TGTGCCAGCAGTTTAGAGGAGGGCAGCACAGATACGCAGTATTTT. This encodes CASSLEEGSTDTQYF.

This rearrangement joins TRBV13 to TRBJ2-7; no clear D gene. V shed 5 bases and J shed 2 bases, with 13 bases lying between them. The germline V gene encodes CDR1 PRHDT and CDR2 FYEKMQ (reference sequence). The CDR3 is 14 amino acids. This chain's CDR3 is CASSPPGSPYEQYV. The CDR3 DNA reads TGTGCCAGCAGCCCACCGGGCAGCCCCTACGAGCAGTACGTC.

In this sample, this clonotype turned up a few times. The rearrangement uses TRBV5-1 and TRBJ2-1, with a tentative D call TRBD1 (5 bases). V lost 2 bases to trimming and J lost 2 bases, with 11 bases between them. Germline V gives CDR1 SGHRS, CDR2 YFSETQ. This CDR3 comprises 15 residues. CDR3 sequence (DNA): TGCGCCAGCAGCTTTATCGAGACAGCCTACAATGAGCAGTTCTTC. It is translated as CASSFIETAYNEQFF.

CDR3 sequence reads: CASSSGLPRTDTQYF. The DNA for the CDR3 is TGTGCCAGCAGCTCAGGACTCCCTCGCACAGATACGCAGTATTTT. The chain carries TRBV11-2 and TRBJ2-3; a possible D gene is TRBD2 (5 bases). The CDR3 is made up of 15 amino acids. Looked up from germline, CDR1 is SGHAT and CDR2 is FQNNGV. Trimming left V 4 bases short and J 1 base short, with 12 bases between.

V usage is TRBV12-3 or TRBV12-4 and J usage is TRBJ1-4, with D perhaps matching TRBD1 (6 bases). V gave up 3 bases and J gave up 8 bases, with 13 bases separating them. This CDR3 comprises 14 residues. In DNA form, the CDR3 reads TGTGCCAGCAGTTTGCAGGGGCAGGAGGAAAAACTGTTTTTT. Translating gives CASSLQGQEEKLFF.

CDR3 coding DNA: TGTGCCAGCAGCCTAGGGGGCAGTTTTGGCTACACCTTC. The encoded protein is CASSLGGSFGYTF. This sequence joins TRBV11-2 and TRBJ1-2; 7 nucleotides agree with TRBD1. The trim removed 5 bases at V and 7 bases at J, leaving 7 bases unmatched. The CDR3 runs to 13 residues. Germline values: CDR1 SGHAT, CDR2 FQNNGV. Variable domain in full (rest from reference TRBV11-2 and TRBJ1-2): EAGVAQSPRYKIIEKRQSVAFWCNPISGHATLYWYQQILGQGPKLLIQFQNNGVVDDSQLPKDRFSAERLKGVDSTLKIQPAKLEDSAVYLCASSLGGSFGYTFGSGTRLTVV.

A word on this clonotype: Just one base apart from a much larger clone, this may be a read error. The chain couples TRBV5-1 to TRBJ1-4; D call uncertain. CDR1 and CDR2 from the germline V gene are SGHRS and YFSETQ. This CDR3 is 14 amino acids long. The CDR3 spells CASSLYAANGKLFF. CDR3 in DNA: TGCGCCAGCAGCTTATACGCGGCTAATGGAAAACTGTTTTTT.

In this sample, this clonotype turned up a few times. The V call is TRBV7-9, the J call TRBJ2-3, with a tentative D call TRBD1 (5 bases). This CDR3 contains 17 residues. V lost 5 bases to trimming and J lost 0 bases, with 18 bases between them. CDR1 is SEHNR and CDR2 is FQNEAQ in the germline V gene (reference sequence). The CDR3 nucleotides are TGTGCCAGCAGCACCCTTGGTGGACAATTTAGCACAGATACGCAGTATTTT. Translation: CASSTLGGQFSTDTQYF.

This clonotype came up many times. The chain links TRBV7-9 to TRBJ2-1, with 9 bases aligning to TRBD1. The CDR3 consists of 16 residues. Trimming removed 6 bases from V and 7 bases from J; junction bases left unmatched: 13. The germline V gene has CDR1 SEHNR and CDR2 FQNEAQ (reference sequence). CDR3 amino acids: CASSPARDRAWNEQFF. The CDR3 DNA reads as TGTGCCAGCAGTCCCGCCCGGGACAGGGCTTGGAATGAGCAGTTCTTC.

The genes are TRBV6-1 and TRBJ2-2; 10 nucleotides align to TRBD2. V lost 7 bases to trimming and J lost 2 bases; unmatched junction nucleotides: 16. Germline CDR1 is MNHNS and CDR2 is SASEGT. The CDR3 sequence is 19 residues long. The CDR3 reads CASTQRGLLAGANTGELFF. Here the CDR3 DNA reads TGTGCCAGCACCCAACGGGGGTTGCTAGCGGGAGCCAACACCGGGGAGCTGTTTTTT.

This clonotype came up a few times. The CDR3 coding sequence is TGCGCCAGCAGCTTGAGTAGCGGGAGACTATACAATGAGCAGTTCTTC. Residues: CASSLSSGRLYNEQFF. The chain recombines TRBV5-1 with TRBJ2-1, with 9 bases lining up with TRBD2. Germline CDR1 reads SGHRS; CDR2 reads YFSETQ. V lost 1 base to trimming and J lost 4 bases; unmatched junction nucleotides: 6. This CDR3 is 16 amino acids long.

The rearrangement uses TRBV3-1 and TRBJ2-1, with 8 bases that match TRBD2. Per the germline V gene, CDR1 is LGHDT and CDR2 is YNNKEL (reference sequence). V was clipped by 1 base and J by 9 bases; unmatched bases: 14. The CDR3 covers 17 residues. CDR3: CASSQVLNGGAVIEQFF. In DNA form, the CDR3 reads TGTGCCAGCAGCCAAGTTCTCAACGGGGGGGCCGTAATTGAGCAGTTCTTC.

This clonotype was recorded many times. The rearrangement joins TRBV29-1 to TRBJ2-1; perhaps TRBD1 as D (6 bases). Trimming took off 2 bases at V and 10 bases at J, with 12 bases between the two ends. Per germline, CDR1 SQVTM and CDR2 ANQGSEA. The CDR3 sequence is 12 residues long. The DNA of the CDR3 is TGCAGCGTTGAACAGGGGCGTTGGGAGCAGTTCTTC. Translating it yields CSVEQGRWEQFF.

The sample holds many counts of this clonotype. The chain recombines TRBV6-4 with TRBJ2-3, with 11 bases lining up with TRBD2. Germline V gives CDR1 MRHNA, CDR2 SNTAGT. J lost 2 bases, V lost 3 bases, and 1 base had no gene match. The length of the CDR3 is 15 residues. The CDR3 reads CASSETSGATDTQYF. As DNA, the CDR3 is TGTGCCAGCAGTGAGACTAGCGGGGCCACAGATACGCAGTATTTT.

The V and J genes are TRBV11-1 and TRBJ2-1; 16 bases are a match to TRBD2. The length of the CDR3 is 18 residues. From germline, CDR1 is SGHAT and CDR2 FQDESV (reference sequence). Losses at the gene ends were 1 base for V and 6 bases for J; bases not matched to a gene: 6. CDR3 DNA: TGTGCCAGCAGCTTAGTGGGACTAGCGGGGGGGCCCCGCAATGAGCAGTTCTTC. As protein: CASSLVGLAGGPRNEQFF.

This clonotype was seen only a few times. The chain couples TRBV6-1 to TRBJ2-1; TRBD1 matches at 9 bases. This CDR3 has 14 residues. The trim removed 9 bases at V and 2 bases at J, leaving 5 bases unmatched. The germline gives CDR1 MNHNS, CDR2 SASEGT. CDR3 in amino acids: CASQDRGTYNEQFF. The CDR3 DNA is TGTGCCAGTCAAGACAGGGGGACCTACAATGAGCAGTTCTTC.

This chain uses TRBV27 with TRBJ2-7; TRBD2 might be the D (5 bases). Germline V gene data show CDR1 as MNHEY and CDR2 as SMNVEV (reference sequence). CDR3 size: 13 residues. Trimming removed 8 bases at V and 2 bases at J, with 13 bases between. DNA of the CDR3: TGTGCCAGCCGAGATAGCGCAGCCTACGAGCAGTACTTC. Its protein is CASRDSAAYEQYF.

This clonotype was detected a few times. This chain uses TRBV2 with TRBJ2-7; TRBD2 agrees at 15 bases. J was trimmed by 4 bases and V by 8 bases; bases with no gene match: 9. The germline gives CDR1 SNHLY, CDR2 FYNNEI. The CDR3 covers 16 residues. The CDR3 bases are TGTGCCAGCCTCGGGACTAGCGGGAGGATAGGTTACGAGCAGTACTTC. Translation gives CASLGTSGRIGYEQYF.

The chain has TRBV9 and TRBJ2-1; D assignment may be TRBD1 or TRBD2 (5 bases each). Germline V CDR1 and CDR2: SGDLS, YYNGEE. Trimming pared 4 bases from V and 5 bases from J, leaving 16 bases between. The CDR3 covers 15 residues. The CDR3 protein is CASSLGGVGDNEQFF. The CDR3 DNA sequence: TGTGCCAGCAGCCTAGGAGGTGTAGGGGACAATGAGCAGTTCTTC.

The chain couples TRBV6-5 to TRBJ1-1, with a weak D call TRBD1 (6 bases). The CDR3 is made up of 12 amino acids. Looked up from germline, CDR1 is MNHEY and CDR2 is SVGAGI. Trimming left V 2 bases short and J 8 bases short, with 9 bases between. The CDR3 sequence: CASSYEGGEAFF. CDR3 in DNA: TGTGCCAGCAGTTACGAGGGGGGGGAAGCTTTCTTT.

This clonotype has a count of ten or more. The chain links TRBV7-3 to TRBJ1-2; D is possibly TRBD1 (6 bases). V was shortened by 6 bases and J by 3 bases, with 14 bases between the two germline ends. Germline V gene data show CDR1 as SGHTA and CDR2 as FQGTGA. The CDR3 loop spans 14 amino acids. The CDR3 nucleotides are TGTGCCAGCAGTAATCCAGGGGTTGACTATGGCTACACCTTC. Its translation: CASSNPGVDYGYTF.

This clonotype was found a few times. The chain recombines TRBV9 with TRBJ2-2; D remains ambiguous. Per the germline V gene, CDR1 is SGDLS and CDR2 is YYNGEE. The CDR3 consists of 13 residues. V lost 3 bases and J lost 0, with 3 bases in between. The CDR3 DNA reads TGTGCCAGCAGCGATGCGAACACCGGGGAGCTGTTTTTT. Protein sequence: CASSDANTGELFF.

The rearrangement joins TRBV11-1 to TRBJ2-2, with 10 nucleotides matching TRBD2. The germline V gene has CDR1 SGHAT and CDR2 FQDESV (reference sequence). The junction had 10 bases not matched to a gene; V was cut back by 6 bases and J by 0 bases. This CDR3 spans 18 amino acids. CDR3 sequence: CASSPSGSPTANTGELFF. The CDR3 DNA sequence: TGTGCCAGCAGTCCTAGCGGGAGCCCCACCGCGAACACCGGGGAGCTGTTTTTT.

The sample holds a few counts of this clonotype. The J gene is TRBJ1-1, the V gene TRBV4-2; a weak D match, TRBD1 (5 bases). CDR3 length equals 13 residues. V was clipped by 0 bases and J by 10 bases, with 12 bases between them. Looked up from germline, CDR1 is LGHNA and CDR2 is YNFKEQ. The CDR3: CASSQEGRELAFF. As DNA, the CDR3 is TGTGCCAGCAGCCAAGAGGGCAGGGAACTAGCTTTCTTT.